The count of the clone carrying this TCR beta chain is one. The antigen remains undetermined. Prior autoimmune disease or systemic immunosuppression barred patients. This sample was taken from a study of OX40 agonist ivuxolimab in advanced cancers. Points from the study as a whole: In general, CD8+ T cells held more expanded clones than CD4+ did, on average.

Method: immunoSEQ multiplex PCR; TCRdb's copy keeps in-frame clones and lacks some. The sample shows over 85,000 clones, around 91% of them seen only once. This CDR3 has 18 residues. Germline V lookup: CDR1 SGDLS, CDR2 YYNGEE. Trimming removed 0 bases at V and 5 bases at J, with 24 bases between. The receptor was isolated from an adult with an advanced solid tumor such as melanoma, head and neck, liver or kidney cancer. The chain has TRBV9 and TRBJ2-7; D is tentatively TRBD1 or TRBD2 (6 bases each). Source: CD4+ or CD8+ T cells sorted from blood, taken in a trial of the OX40 agonist ivuxolimab. CDR3: CASSVDSRGDHPSNEQYF. CDR3 nucleotides: TGTGCCAGCAGCGTAGACTCGAGGGGGGACCACCCCTCGAACGAGCAGTACTTC.